Reported below is one T cell receptor beta chain. The data originate from a study of T cells expressing NK-cell markers. With the 5' RACE reads reprocessed, TCRdb shows one record per CDR3 protein and no DNA. There are hundreds of thousands of distinct CDR3 sequences in the sample, with roughly 5.5% held by the top ten. The CDR3 contains 13 residues. Germline V gives CDR1 SGHTA, CDR2 FQGNSA. The receptor was isolated from a man between 18 and 69 years old in good health. The chain combines TRBV7-2 with TRBJ1-1; as DNA is missing, the TRBD1 call by TCRdb cannot be tested. Sequenced material: blood T cells: a sorted CD56 or NKG2C T cell subset, CD4+ or CD8+ T cells, or bulk PBMC T cells (not recorded which). This CDR3 reads CASSSYLQGEAFF. Full variable domain (outside the CDR3, taken from reference TRBV7-2 and TRBJ1-1): GAGVSQSPSNKVTEKGKDVELRCDPISGHTALYWYRQSLGQGLEFLIYFQGNSAPDKSGLPSDRFSAERTGGSVSTLTIQRTQQEDSAVYLCASSSYLQGEAFFGQGTRLTVV.